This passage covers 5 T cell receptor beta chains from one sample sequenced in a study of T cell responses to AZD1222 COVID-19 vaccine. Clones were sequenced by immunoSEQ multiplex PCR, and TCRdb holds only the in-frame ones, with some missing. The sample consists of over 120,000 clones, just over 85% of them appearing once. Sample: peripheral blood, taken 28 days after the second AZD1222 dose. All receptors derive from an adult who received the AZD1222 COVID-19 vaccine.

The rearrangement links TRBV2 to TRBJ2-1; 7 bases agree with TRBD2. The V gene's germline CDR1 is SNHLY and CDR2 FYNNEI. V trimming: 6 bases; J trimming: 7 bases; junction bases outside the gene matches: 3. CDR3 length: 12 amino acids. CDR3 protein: CASRGSGNEQFF. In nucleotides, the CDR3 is TGTGCCAGCAGGGGTAGCGGGAATGAGCAGTTCTTC.

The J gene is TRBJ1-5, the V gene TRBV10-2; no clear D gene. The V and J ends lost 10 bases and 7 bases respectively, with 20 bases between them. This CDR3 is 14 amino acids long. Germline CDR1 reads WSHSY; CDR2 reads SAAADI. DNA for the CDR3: TGCGCCACCCGAATTGTGGGGTCGGGGCAGCCCCAGCATTTT. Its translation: CATRIVGSGQPQHF.

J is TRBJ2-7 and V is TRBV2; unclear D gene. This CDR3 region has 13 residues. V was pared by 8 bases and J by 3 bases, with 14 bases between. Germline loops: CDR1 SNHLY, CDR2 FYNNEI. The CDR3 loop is CASGFYMNYEQYF. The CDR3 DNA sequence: TGTGCCAGCGGGTTCTACATGAACTACGAGCAGTACTTC.

The CDR3 coding sequence is TGTGCCAGCAGCTGGGGCAGGGAGAGTGGCTACACCTTC. Translating it yields CASSWGRESGYTF. The V gene is TRBV3-1 (or the pseudogene TRBV3-2), the J gene TRBJ1-2, with D maybe TRBD1 (5 bases). V was shortened by 5 bases and J by 7 bases, with 14 bases between the two germline ends. This CDR3 has 13 amino acids. Germline V gene sequence: CDR1 LGHDT, CDR2 YNNKEL (reference sequence).

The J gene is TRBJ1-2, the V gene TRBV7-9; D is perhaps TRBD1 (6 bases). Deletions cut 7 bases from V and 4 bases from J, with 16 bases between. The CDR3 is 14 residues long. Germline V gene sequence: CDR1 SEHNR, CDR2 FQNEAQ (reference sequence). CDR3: CASTRQATGYGYTF. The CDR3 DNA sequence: TGTGCCAGCACCAGACAGGCCACGGGCTATGGCTACACCTTC. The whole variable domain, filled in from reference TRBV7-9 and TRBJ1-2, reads DTGVSQNPRHKITKRGQNVTFRCDPISEHNRLYWYRQTLGQGPEFLTYFQNEAQLEKSRLLSDRFSAERPKGSFSTLEIQRTEQGDSAMYLCASTRQATGYGYTFGSGTRLTVV.